The TCR beta chain described here comes from a study of T cell changes during pregnancy in multiple sclerosis. As for this clone: The junction shows a germline mismatch at one end, possibly a read error. This CDR3 is also generated by other DNA sequences in the sample.

Germline V lookup: CDR1 MGHRA, CDR2 YSYEKL. This CDR3 is 15 amino acids long. The repertoire was sequenced with immunoSEQ multiplex PCR; TCRdb's copy has only in-frame clones and lacks some. This sample has 50,000 to 65,000 clones, with about nine tenths found just once. Material: peripheral blood, obtained in the first trimester of pregnancy. The V and J genes are TRBV4-1 and TRBJ2-7, with 9 bases identical to TRBD2. This receptor was taken from a female donor in good health, enrolled as a control in a pregnancy study. CDR3 amino acids: CASSQLTSGLYEQYF. CDR3 DNA sequence: TGCGCCAGCAGCCAATTGACTAGCGGACTCTACGAACAGTACTTC.